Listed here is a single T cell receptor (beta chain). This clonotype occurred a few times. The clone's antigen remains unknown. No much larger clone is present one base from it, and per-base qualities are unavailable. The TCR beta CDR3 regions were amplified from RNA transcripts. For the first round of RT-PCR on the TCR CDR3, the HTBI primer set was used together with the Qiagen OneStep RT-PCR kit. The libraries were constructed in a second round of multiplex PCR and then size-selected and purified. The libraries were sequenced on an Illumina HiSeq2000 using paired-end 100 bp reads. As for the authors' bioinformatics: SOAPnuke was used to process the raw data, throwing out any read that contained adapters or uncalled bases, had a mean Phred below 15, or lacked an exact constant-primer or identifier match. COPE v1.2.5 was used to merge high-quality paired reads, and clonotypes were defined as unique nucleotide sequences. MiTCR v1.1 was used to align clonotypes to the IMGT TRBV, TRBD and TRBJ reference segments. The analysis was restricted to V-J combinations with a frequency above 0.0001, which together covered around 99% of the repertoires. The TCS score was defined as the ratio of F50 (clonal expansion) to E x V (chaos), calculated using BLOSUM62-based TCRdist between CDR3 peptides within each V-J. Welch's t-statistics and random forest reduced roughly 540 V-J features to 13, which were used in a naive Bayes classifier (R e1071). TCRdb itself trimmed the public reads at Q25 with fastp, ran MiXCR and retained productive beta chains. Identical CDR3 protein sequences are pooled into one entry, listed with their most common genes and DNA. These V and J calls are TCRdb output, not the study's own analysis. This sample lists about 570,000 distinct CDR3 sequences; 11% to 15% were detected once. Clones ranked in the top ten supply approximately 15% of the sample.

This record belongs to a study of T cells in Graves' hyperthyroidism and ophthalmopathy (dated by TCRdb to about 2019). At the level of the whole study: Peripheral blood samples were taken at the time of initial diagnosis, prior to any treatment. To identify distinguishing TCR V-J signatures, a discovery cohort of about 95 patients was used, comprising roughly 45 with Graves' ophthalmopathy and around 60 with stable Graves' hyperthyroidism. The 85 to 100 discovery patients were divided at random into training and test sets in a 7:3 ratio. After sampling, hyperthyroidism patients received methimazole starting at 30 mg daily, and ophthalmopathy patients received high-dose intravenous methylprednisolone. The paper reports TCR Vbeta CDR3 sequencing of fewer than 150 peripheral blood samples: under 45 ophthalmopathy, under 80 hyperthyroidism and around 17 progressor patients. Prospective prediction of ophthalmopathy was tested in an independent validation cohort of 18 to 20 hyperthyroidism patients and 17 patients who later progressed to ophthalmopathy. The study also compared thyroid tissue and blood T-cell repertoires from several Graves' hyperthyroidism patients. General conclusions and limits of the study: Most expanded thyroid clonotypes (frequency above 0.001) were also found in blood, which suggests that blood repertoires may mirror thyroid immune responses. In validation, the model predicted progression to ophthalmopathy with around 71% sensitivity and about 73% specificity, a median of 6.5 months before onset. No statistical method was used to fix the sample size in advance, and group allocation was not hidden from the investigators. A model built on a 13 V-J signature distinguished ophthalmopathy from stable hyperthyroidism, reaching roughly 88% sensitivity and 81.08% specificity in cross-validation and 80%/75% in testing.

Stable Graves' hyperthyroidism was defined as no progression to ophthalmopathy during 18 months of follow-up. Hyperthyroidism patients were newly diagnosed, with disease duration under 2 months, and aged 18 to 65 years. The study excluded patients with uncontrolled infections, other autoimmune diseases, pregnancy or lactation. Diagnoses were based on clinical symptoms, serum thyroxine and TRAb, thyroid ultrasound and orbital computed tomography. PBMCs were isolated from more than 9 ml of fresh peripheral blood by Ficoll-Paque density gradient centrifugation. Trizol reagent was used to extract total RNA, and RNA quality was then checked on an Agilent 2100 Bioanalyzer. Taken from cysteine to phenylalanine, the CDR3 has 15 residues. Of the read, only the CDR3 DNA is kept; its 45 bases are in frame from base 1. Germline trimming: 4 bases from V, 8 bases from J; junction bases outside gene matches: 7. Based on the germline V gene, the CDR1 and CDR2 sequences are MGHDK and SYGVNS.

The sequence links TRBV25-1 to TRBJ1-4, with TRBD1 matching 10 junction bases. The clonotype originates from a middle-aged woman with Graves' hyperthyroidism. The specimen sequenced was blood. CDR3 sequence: CASSGSGTGEEKLFF. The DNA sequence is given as TGTGCCAGCAGTGGATCCGGGACAGGGGAGGAAAAACTGTTTTTT.